This is a list of T cell receptor beta chains from one sample in a study of long-term antiretroviral therapy in people with HIV. The protocol was immunoSEQ multiplex PCR, while the TCRdb copy is restricted to in-frame clones and leaves out a portion. The sample includes roughly 10,000 clones, about 81% seen only once; the top ten take approximately 20%. The sequencing here drew on unsorted PBMCs, taken 1.8 years after starting antiretroviral therapy. The receptor source for this set is a man aged 40-50 years with HIV. The CDR3 runs from the conserved cysteine through the conserved F or W. The D gene is left open where the match is weak. Expanded clones are given a class, and other clones once, few, many or no size at all.

clone_size: .
cdr3_length: 13
j_call: TRBJ1-2
v_call: TRBV28
d_call: TRBD1
cdr3_aa: CASLPGQGYGYTF
cdr3_nt: TGTGCCAGCCTGCCGGGACAGGGTTATGGCTACACCTTC

clone_size: .
cdr3_length: 16
j_call: TRBJ2-3
v_call: TRBV7-3
d_call: TRBD1
cdr3_aa: CASSSAGGASTDTQYF
cdr3_nt: TGTGCCAGCAGCTCGGCAGGGGGCGCGAGCACAGATACGCAGTATTTT

clone_size: few
cdr3_length: 14
j_call: TRBJ2-3
v_call: TRBV4-3
d_call: .
cdr3_aa: CASSQDRSTDTQYF
cdr3_nt: TGCGCCAGCAGCCAAGACAGAAGCACAGATACGCAGTATTTT

clone_size: .
cdr3_length: 14
j_call: TRBJ1-2
v_call: TRBV28
d_call: .
cdr3_aa: CASSLGDGDYGYTF
cdr3_nt: TGTGCCAGCAGTTTAGGAGATGGCGACTATGGCTACACCTTC

clone_size: few
cdr3_length: 12
j_call: TRBJ1-2
v_call: TRBV6-6
d_call: .
cdr3_aa: CASTSWVYGYTF
cdr3_nt: TGTGCCAGCACTAGTTGGGTCTATGGCTACACCTTC

clone_size: .
cdr3_length: 17
j_call: TRBJ1-4
v_call: TRBV28
d_call: .
cdr3_aa: CASSENSGPLGKEKLFF
cdr3_nt: TGTGCCAGCAGTGAGAATTCGGGACCTCTCGGAAAGGAAAAACTGTTTTTT

clone_size: .
cdr3_length: 10
j_call: TRBJ1-2
v_call: TRBV30
d_call: .
cdr3_aa: CAWSEAVCTF
cdr3_nt: TGTGCCTGGAGTGAGGCCGTATGCACCTTC

clone_size: .
cdr3_length: 14
j_call: TRBJ1-2
v_call: TRBV5-1
d_call: .
cdr3_aa: CASSRLDSGYGYTF
cdr3_nt: TGCGCCAGCAGCCGACTCGATTCTGGCTATGGCTACACCTTC

clone_size: .
cdr3_length: 13
j_call: TRBJ2-7
v_call: TRBV7-6
d_call: .
cdr3_aa: CASSFGRTYEQYF
cdr3_nt: TGTGCCAGCAGCTTTGGAAGAACCTACGAGCAGTACTTC

clone_size: .
cdr3_length: 13
j_call: TRBJ2-7
v_call: TRBV6-1
d_call: .
cdr3_aa: CASSVAPSYEQYF
cdr3_nt: TGTGCCAGCAGTGTTGCCCCTTCCTACGAGCAGTACTTC

clone_size: few
cdr3_length: 16
j_call: TRBJ2-7
v_call: TRBV5-5
d_call: TRBD1
cdr3_aa: CASSSIQGSGSYEQYF
cdr3_nt: TGTGCCAGCAGCTCTATACAGGGGTCTGGGTCCTACGAGCAGTACTTC

clone_size: .
cdr3_length: 17
j_call: TRBJ1-4
v_call: TRBV7-2
d_call: .
cdr3_aa: CASSLNRLNMGGEKLFF
cdr3_nt: TGTGCCAGCAGCTTAAACAGGCTTAACATGGGGGGCGAAAAACTGTTTTTT

clone_size: .
cdr3_length: 15
j_call: TRBJ2-4
v_call: TRBV28
d_call: .
cdr3_aa: CASSLAGEVKNIQYF
cdr3_nt: TGTGCCAGCAGTTTAGCAGGAGAAGTCAAAAACATTCAGTACTTC

clone_size: .
cdr3_length: 18
j_call: TRBJ2-1
v_call: TRBV2
d_call: .
cdr3_aa: CASSEDMIHFARNNEQFF
cdr3_nt: TGTGCCAGCAGTGAAGACATGATTCATTTTGCCAGGAACAATGAGCAGTTCTTC

clone_size: .
cdr3_length: 14
j_call: TRBJ2-7
v_call: TRBV7-2
d_call: TRBD1
cdr3_aa: CASSLAADRESKYF
cdr3_nt: TGTGCCAGCAGCTTAGCGGCGGACAGGGAATCGAAGTACTTC

clone_size: .
cdr3_length: 15
j_call: TRBJ2-2
v_call: TRBV4-3
d_call: .
cdr3_aa: CASSQDSRGTGELFF
cdr3_nt: TGCGCCAGCAGCCAAGATAGCAGGGGTACCGGGGAGCTGTTTTTT

clone_size: .
cdr3_length: 15
j_call: TRBJ2-2
v_call: TRBV6-5
d_call: .
cdr3_aa: CASSYSIAGTGELFF
cdr3_nt: TGTGCCAGCAGTTACTCGATTGCGGGCACCGGGGAGCTGTTTTTT

clone_size: few
cdr3_length: 13
j_call: TRBJ2-7
v_call: TRBV7-2
d_call: .
cdr3_aa: CASSFGGFYEQYF
cdr3_nt: TGTGCCAGCAGCTTTGGAGGGTTCTACGAGCAGTACTTC

clone_size: few
cdr3_length: 14
j_call: TRBJ2-1
v_call: TRBV4-1
d_call: .
cdr3_aa: CASSPPNGHNEQFF
cdr3_nt: TGCGCCAGCAGCCCTCCGAATGGGCACAATGAGCAGTTCTTC

clone_size: .
cdr3_length: 18
j_call: TRBJ1-4
v_call: TRBV5-5
d_call: TRBD1
cdr3_aa: CASSFPEGATTGREKLFF
cdr3_nt: TGTGCCAGCAGCTTCCCCGAGGGTGCAACGACAGGGAGGGAAAAACTGTTTTTT

clone_size: .
cdr3_length: 11
j_call: TRBJ2-7
v_call: TRBV6-6
d_call: .
cdr3_aa: CASSYSDEQYF
cdr3_nt: TGTGCCAGCAGTTACTCCGACGAGCAGTACTTC

clone_size: .
cdr3_length: 14
j_call: TRBJ2-2
v_call: TRBV7-7
d_call: .
cdr3_aa: CASSLEASAGELFF
cdr3_nt: TGTGCTAGCAGCTTAGAGGCTAGCGCCGGGGAGCTGTTTTTT

clone_size: .
cdr3_length: 14
j_call: TRBJ1-3
v_call: TRBV25-1
d_call: .
cdr3_aa: CASSDGGLGNTIYF
cdr3_nt: TGTGCCAGCAGTGATGGTGGACTCGGAAACACCATATATTTT

clone_size: few
cdr3_length: 12
j_call: TRBJ1-1
v_call: TRBV11-2
d_call: .
cdr3_aa: CASSKNWEEAFF
cdr3_nt: TGTGCCAGCAGCAAGAATTGGGAGGAGGCTTTCTTT

clone_size: few
cdr3_length: 13
j_call: TRBJ2-7
v_call: TRBV7-6
d_call: TRBD1
cdr3_aa: CASSWGTVYEQYF
cdr3_nt: TGTGCCAGCAGCTGGGGGACAGTCTACGAGCAGTACTTC

clone_size: .
cdr3_length: 15
j_call: TRBJ1-4
v_call: TRBV5-1
d_call: .
cdr3_aa: CASSQGGLLNEKLFF
cdr3_nt: TGCGCCAGCAGCCAGGGTGGGCTTTTGAATGAAAAACTGTTTTTT

clone_size: .
cdr3_length: 15
j_call: TRBJ2-5
v_call: TRBV14
d_call: TRBD2
cdr3_aa: CASSQGNGRAETQYF
cdr3_nt: TGTGCCAGCAGCCAAGGTAACGGGAGGGCCGAGACCCAGTACTTC

clone_size: .
cdr3_length: 15
j_call: TRBJ2-7
v_call: TRBV28
d_call: TRBD2
cdr3_aa: CASSLGLAGRGEQYF
cdr3_nt: TGTGCCAGCAGTTTGGGCCTAGCGGGAAGGGGCGAGCAGTACTTC

clone_size: .
cdr3_length: 15
j_call: TRBJ1-5
v_call: TRBV30
d_call: TRBD1
cdr3_aa: CAWSRGSGGDQPQHF
cdr3_nt: TGTGCCTGGAGTCGTGGATCAGGGGGGGATCAGCCCCAGCATTTT

clone_size: once
cdr3_length: 14
j_call: TRBJ2-3
v_call: TRBV2
d_call: .
cdr3_aa: CASSESQVQGTQYF
cdr3_nt: TGTGCCAGCAGTGAAAGCCAGGTTCAAGGGACGCAGTATTTT

clone_size: .
cdr3_length: 16
j_call: TRBJ1-3
v_call: TRBV7-2
d_call: .
cdr3_aa: CASSLAGGSHGNTIYF
cdr3_nt: TGTGCCAGCAGCTTAGCAGGGGGGAGTCATGGAAACACCATATATTTT

clone_size: .
cdr3_length: 14
j_call: TRBJ2-1
v_call: TRBV4-2
d_call: .
cdr3_aa: CASSQDLELNEQFF
cdr3_nt: TGTGCCAGCAGCCAAGATCTAGAGTTAAATGAGCAGTTCTTC

clone_size: .
cdr3_length: 12
j_call: TRBJ2-5
v_call: TRBV9
d_call: .
cdr3_aa: CASSGSRETQYF
cdr3_nt: TGTGCCAGCAGCGGAAGCCGGGAGACCCAGTACTTC

clone_size: .
cdr3_length: 16
j_call: TRBJ2-7
v_call: TRBV4-3
d_call: TRBD2
cdr3_aa: CASSQESSGSSYEQYF
cdr3_nt: TGCGCCAGCAGCCAAGAGTCTAGCGGGAGTTCCTACGAGCAGTACTTC

clone_size: .
cdr3_length: 15
j_call: TRBJ1-1
v_call: TRBV19
d_call: TRBD1
cdr3_aa: CASSIDPAGGTEAFF
cdr3_nt: TGTGCCAGTAGTATAGATCCGGCAGGGGGCACTGAAGCTTTCTTT